The entry below gives a single TCR beta chain sequence along with its context. The antigen remains undetermined. This sample stems from a study of T cells in localized non-small cell lung cancer. Study-wide results and limits: Sequencing covered just one tumor region, so heterogeneity cannot be ruled out. Within adjacent lung there appeared a median about 54 of the top 100 tumor clones. Clonality of T cells reached its maximum in uninvolved adjacent lung, surpassing tumor.

Clones were read by immunoSEQ multiplex PCR, and TCRdb kept only the in-frame ones, dropping some. The sample gives fewer than 45,000 clones, roughly 90% of which show up once; roughly 2.7% is in the top ten. The sequence was obtained from a female donor older than 55 with stage I squamous cell lung carcinoma. The sample consisted of peripheral blood, taken before any cancer treatment.

CDR3 sequence reads: CASTKDTSGYTF. CDR3 bases: TGTGCCAGCACCAAGGACACGTCTGGCTACACCTTC. V usage is TRBV6-1 and J usage is TRBJ1-2, with D tentatively TRBD1 (5 bases). The germline CDR1 and CDR2 sequences are MNHNS and SASEGT. The CDR3 contains 12 residues. Between the trimmed V and J ends, which lost 7 bases and 7 bases, there was a span of 13 bases.